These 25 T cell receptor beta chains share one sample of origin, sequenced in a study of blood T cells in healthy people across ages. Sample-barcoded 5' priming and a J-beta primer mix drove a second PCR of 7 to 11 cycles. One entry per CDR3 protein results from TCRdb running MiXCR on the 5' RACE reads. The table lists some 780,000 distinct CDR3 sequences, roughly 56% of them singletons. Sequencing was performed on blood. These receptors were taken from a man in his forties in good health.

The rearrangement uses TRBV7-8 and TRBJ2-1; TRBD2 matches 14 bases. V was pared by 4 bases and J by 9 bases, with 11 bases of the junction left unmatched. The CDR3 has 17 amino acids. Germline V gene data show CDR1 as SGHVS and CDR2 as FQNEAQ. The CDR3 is CASSSLTSGRARGEQFF. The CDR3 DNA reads TGTGCCAGCAGCTCCTTGACTAGCGGGAGGGCCAGGGGTGAGCAGTTCTTC. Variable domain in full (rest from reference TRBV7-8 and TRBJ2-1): GAGVSQSPRYKVAKRGQDVALRCDPISGHVSLFWYQQALGQGPEFLTYFQNEAQLDKSGLPSDRFFAERPEGSVSTLKIQRTQQEDSAVYLCASSSLTSGRARGEQFFGPGTRLTVL.

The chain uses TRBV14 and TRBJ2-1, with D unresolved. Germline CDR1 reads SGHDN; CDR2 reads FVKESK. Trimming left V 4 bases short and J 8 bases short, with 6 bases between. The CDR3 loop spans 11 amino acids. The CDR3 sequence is CASSLFDEQFF. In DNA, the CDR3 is TGTGCCAGCAGCCTCTTCGATGAGCAGTTCTTC. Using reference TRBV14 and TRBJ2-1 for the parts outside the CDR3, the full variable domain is EAGVTQFPSHSVIEKGQTVTLRCDPISGHDNLYWYRRVMGKEIKFLLHFVKESKQDESGMPNNRFLAERTGGTYSTLKVQPAELEDSGVYFCASSLFDEQFFGPGTRLTVL.

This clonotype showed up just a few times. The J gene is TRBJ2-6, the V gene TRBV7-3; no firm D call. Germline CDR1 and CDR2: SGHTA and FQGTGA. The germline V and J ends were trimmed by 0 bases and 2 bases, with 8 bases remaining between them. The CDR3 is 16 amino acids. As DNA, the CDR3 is TGTGCCAGCAGCTTAACCCCAGGTCCTGGGGCCAACGTCCTGACTTTC. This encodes CASSLTPGPGANVLTF.

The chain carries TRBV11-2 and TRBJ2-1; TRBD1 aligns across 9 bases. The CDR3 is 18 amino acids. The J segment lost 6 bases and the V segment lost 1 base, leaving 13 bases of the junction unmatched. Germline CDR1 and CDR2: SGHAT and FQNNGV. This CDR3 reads CASSLVRRTGVLINEQFF. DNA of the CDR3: TGTGCCAGCAGCTTAGTTCGGAGGACAGGGGTCTTGATCAATGAGCAGTTCTTC.

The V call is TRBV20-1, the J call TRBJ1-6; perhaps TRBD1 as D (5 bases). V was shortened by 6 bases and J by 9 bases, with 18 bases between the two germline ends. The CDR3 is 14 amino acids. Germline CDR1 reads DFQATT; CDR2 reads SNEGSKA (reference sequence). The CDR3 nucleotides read TGCAGTGCAGGGGCCGGGACGAATAGTTCACCCCTCCACTTT. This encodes CSAGAGTNSSPLHF.

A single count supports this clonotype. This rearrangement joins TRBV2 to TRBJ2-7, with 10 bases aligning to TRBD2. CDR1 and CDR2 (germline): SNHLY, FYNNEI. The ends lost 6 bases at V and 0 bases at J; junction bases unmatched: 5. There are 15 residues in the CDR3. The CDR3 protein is CASSGVAGGSYEQYF. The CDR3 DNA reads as TGTGCCAGCAGCGGGGTAGCGGGAGGCTCCTACGAGCAGTACTTC.

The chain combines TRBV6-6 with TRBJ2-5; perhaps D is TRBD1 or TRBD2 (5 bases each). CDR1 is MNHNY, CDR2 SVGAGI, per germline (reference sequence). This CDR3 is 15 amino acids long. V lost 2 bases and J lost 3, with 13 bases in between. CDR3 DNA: TGTGCCAGCAGTTACGTCTCGGGGACCGAAGAGACCCAGTACTTC. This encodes CASSYVSGTEETQYF.

CDR3 nucleotides: TGTGCCAGCGGCGAACCGGGACAACCGGCCCATGAGCAGTACTTC. It yields the protein CASGEPGQPAHEQYF. The V gene is TRBV6-4, the J gene TRBJ2-5; TRBD1 is a possible D gene (6 bases). V lost 8 bases, J lost 11 bases, and 27 bases lay in between. The CDR3 runs to 15 residues. Germline CDR1 and CDR2: MRHNA and SNTAGT.

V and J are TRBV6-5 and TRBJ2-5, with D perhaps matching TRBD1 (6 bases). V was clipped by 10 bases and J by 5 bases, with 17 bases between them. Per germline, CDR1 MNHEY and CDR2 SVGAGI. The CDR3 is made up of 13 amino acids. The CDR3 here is CATRGPPGETQYF. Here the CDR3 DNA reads TGTGCCACCAGGGGTCCCCCCGGGGAGACCCAGTACTTC.

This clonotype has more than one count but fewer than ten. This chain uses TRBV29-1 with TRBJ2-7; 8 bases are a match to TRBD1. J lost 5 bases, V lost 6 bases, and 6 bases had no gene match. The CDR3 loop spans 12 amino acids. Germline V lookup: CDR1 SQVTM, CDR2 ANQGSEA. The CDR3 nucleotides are TGCAGCGTGCGGACAGGGTTGAACGAGCAGTACTTC. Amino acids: CSVRTGLNEQYF.

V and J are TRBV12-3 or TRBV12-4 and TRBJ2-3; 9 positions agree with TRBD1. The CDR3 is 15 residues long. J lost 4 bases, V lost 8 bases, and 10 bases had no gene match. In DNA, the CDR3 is TGTGCCAGCTCCCATGGGGACAGGGAGGCAGATACGCAGTATTTT. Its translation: CASSHGDREADTQYF.

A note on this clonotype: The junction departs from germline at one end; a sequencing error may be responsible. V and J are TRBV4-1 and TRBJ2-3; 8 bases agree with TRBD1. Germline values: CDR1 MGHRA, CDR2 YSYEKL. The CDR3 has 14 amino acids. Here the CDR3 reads CASSHTQGGDAQYF. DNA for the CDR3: TGCGCCAGCAGCCATACACAGGGGGGAGATGCGCAGTATTTT.

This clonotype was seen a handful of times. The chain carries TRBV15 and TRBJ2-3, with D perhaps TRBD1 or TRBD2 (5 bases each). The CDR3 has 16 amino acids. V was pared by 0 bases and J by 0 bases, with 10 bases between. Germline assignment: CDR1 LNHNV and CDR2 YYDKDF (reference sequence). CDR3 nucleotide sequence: TGTGCCACCAGCAGAGAGGGACGGGTTAGCACAGATACGCAGTATTTT. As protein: CATSREGRVSTDTQYF.

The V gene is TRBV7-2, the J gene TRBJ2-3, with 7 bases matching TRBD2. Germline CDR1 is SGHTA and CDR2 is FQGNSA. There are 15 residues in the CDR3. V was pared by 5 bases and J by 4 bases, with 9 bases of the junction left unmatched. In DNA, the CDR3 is TGTGCCAGCAGCCCCTTAGGCGGGAGATCAGATACGCAGTATTTT. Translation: CASSPLGGRSDTQYF.

The CDR3: CASSEYLGEQYF. The CDR3 bases are TGTGCCAGCAGTGAATATTTGGGGGAGCAGTACTTC. This chain joins TRBV25-1 and TRBJ2-5, with D possibly called TRBD1 or TRBD2 (5 bases each). Deletions cut 0 bases from V and 11 bases from J, with 10 bases between. Germline V gene data show CDR1 as MGHDK and CDR2 as SYGVNS. CDR3 length: 12 amino acids.

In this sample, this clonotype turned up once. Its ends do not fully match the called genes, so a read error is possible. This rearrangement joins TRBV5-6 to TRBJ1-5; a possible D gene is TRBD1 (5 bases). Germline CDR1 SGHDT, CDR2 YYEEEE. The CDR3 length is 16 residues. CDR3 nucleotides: TGCGCCAGCAGCTTGGTCGGGGGTGGACACAATCAGCCCCAGCATTTT. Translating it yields CASSLVGGGHNQPQHF. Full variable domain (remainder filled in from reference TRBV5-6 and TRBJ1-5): DAGVTQSPTHLIKTRGQQVTLRCSPKSGHDTVSWYQQALGQGPQFIFQYYEEEERQRGNFPDRFSGHQFPNYSSELNVNALLLGDSALYLCASSLVGGGHNQPQHFGDGTRLSIL.

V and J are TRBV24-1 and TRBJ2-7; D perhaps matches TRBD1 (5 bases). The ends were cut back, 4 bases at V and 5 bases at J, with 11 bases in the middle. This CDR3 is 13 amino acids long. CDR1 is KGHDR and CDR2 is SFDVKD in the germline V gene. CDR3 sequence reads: CATSEGHKDEQYF. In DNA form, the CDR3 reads TGTGCCACCAGTGAAGGACATAAGGACGAGCAGTACTTC.

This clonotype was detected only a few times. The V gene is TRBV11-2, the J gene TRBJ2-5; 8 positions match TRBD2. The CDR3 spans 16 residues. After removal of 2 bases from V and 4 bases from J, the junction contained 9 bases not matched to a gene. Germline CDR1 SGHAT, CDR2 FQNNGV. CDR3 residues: CASSLRSGSQGETQYF. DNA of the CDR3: TGTGCCAGCAGCTTACGGAGCGGGAGTCAGGGAGAGACCCAGTACTTC.

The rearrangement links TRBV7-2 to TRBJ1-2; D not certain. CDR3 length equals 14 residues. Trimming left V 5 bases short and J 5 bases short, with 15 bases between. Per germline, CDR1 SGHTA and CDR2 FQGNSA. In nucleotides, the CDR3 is TGTGCCAGCAGCGAGTATGCGGGTCCGTATGGCTACACCTTC. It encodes CASSEYAGPYGYTF.

The CDR3 DNA is TGCAGTGCTATAGCGGGAGGAGATACGCAGTATTTT. Translating gives CSAIAGGDTQYF. V is TRBV20-1 and J is TRBJ2-3; 10 bases match TRBD2. The CDR3 is made up of 12 amino acids. The J segment lost 5 bases and the V segment lost 4 bases, leaving 0 bases of the junction unmatched. From germline, CDR1 is DFQATT and CDR2 SNEGSKA (reference sequence).

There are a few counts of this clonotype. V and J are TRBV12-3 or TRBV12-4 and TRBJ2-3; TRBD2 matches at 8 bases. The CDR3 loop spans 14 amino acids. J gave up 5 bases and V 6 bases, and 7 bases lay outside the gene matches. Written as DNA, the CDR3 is TGTGCCAGCAGCCCGGGAGGGCCGAAAGATACGCAGTATTTT. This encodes CASSPGGPKDTQYF.

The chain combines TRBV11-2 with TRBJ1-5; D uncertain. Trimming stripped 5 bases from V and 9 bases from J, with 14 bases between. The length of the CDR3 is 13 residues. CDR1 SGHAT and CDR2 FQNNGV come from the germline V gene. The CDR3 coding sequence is TGTGCCAGCAGCCCGGACGACTTAAGGCCCCAGCATTTT. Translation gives CASSPDDLRPQHF.

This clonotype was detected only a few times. The CDR3 bases are TGTGCCAGCAGCGTTCAGGGACAGGGGGCGCAGAGCGAGCAGTACTTC. Protein sequence: CASSVQGQGAQSEQYF. The gene calls are TRBV9 and TRBJ2-5, with 12 bases matching TRBD1. With the DNA end fitting TRBJ2-7 better, the J assignment may be wrong. Germline CDR1 reads SGDLS; CDR2 reads YYNGEE. CDR3 length: 16 residues.

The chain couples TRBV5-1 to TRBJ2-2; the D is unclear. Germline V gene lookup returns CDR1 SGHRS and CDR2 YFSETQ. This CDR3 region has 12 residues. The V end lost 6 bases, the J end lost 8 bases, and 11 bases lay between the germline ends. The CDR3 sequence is CASMVRSGELFF. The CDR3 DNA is TGCGCCAGCATGGTCCGATCTGGGGAGCTGTTTTTT.

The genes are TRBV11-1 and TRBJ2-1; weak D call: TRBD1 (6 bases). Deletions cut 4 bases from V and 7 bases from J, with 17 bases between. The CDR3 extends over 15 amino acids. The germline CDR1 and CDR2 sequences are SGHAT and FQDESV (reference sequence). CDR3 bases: TGTGCCAGCAGCTCCGTTGGGGGCCTGAGGAATGAGCAGTTCTTC. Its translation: CASSSVGGLRNEQFF.